Here is one TCR beta chain with its context. Its antigen is as yet unknown. The CDR3 totals 15 residues. Trimming took off 2 bases at V and 4 bases at J, with 15 bases between the two ends. Germline lookup yields CDR1 SGHRS and CDR2 YFSETQ. The data originate from a study of T-cell reconstitution after alpha-beta-depleted transplantation in children. Library preparation (for TCRbeta) was performed with unique molecular identifiers. From the PCR reads, TCRdb called clonotypes with MiXCR, one entry per CDR3 protein. The sample lists about 830,000 distinct CDR3 sequences, around 17% occurring once. Study-level results: Several hundred expanded graft clones reportedly were the source of alpha-beta T cells about two months after transplant. TCRbeta diversity was high at day 60 in some patients (a result of surviving recipient T cells and thymic progenitors). T-cell counts and diversity at one year post-transplant came mainly from newly produced T cells.

This TCR was recovered from a male patient younger than 18 who had a stem cell transplant for acute lymphoblastic leukemia, so the T cells may come from the graft donor. This chain uses TRBV5-1 with TRBJ1-2; D gene uncertain. The sample consisted of PBMCs, mostly from graft donor cells, taken 360 days after TCRalphabeta/CD19-depleted stem cell transplant. CDR3 residues: CASSFSPGYSYGYTF. The DNA of the CDR3 is TGCGCCAGCAGCTTCAGCCCCGGGTATAGCTATGGCTACACCTTC.